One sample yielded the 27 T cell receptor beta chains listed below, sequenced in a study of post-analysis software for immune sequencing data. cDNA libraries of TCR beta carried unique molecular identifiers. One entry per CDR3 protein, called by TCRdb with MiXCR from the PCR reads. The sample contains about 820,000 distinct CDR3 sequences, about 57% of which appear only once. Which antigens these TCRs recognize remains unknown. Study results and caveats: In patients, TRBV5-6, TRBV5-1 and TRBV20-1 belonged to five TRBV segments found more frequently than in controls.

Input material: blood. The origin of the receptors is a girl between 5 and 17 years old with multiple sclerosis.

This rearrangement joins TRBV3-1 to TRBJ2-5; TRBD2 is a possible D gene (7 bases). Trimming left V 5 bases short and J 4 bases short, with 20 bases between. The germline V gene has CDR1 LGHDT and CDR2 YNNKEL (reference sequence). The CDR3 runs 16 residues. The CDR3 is CASSERGGRPRETQYF. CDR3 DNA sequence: TGTGCCAGCAGCGAGAGGGGGGGCCGACCCCGAGAGACCCAGTACTTC.

DNA for the CDR3: TGTGCCAGCTCACGGGAGCGGGAGGGCTACAATGAGCAGTTCTTC. It translates to CASSREREGYNEQFF. J is TRBJ2-1 and V is TRBV18; 10 bases line up with TRBD2. Per the germline V gene, CDR1 is KGHSH and CDR2 is LQKENI. With V trimmed by 4 bases and J by 3 bases, 3 bases remained unmatched. This CDR3 has 15 amino acids. Combining the CDR3 with reference TRBV18 and TRBJ2-1 gives the whole variable domain NAGVMQNPRHLVRRRGQEARLRCSPMKGHSHVYWYRQLPEEGLKFMVYLQKENIIDESGMPKERFSAEFPKEGPSILRIQQVVRGDSAAYFCASSREREGYNEQFFGPGTRLTVL.

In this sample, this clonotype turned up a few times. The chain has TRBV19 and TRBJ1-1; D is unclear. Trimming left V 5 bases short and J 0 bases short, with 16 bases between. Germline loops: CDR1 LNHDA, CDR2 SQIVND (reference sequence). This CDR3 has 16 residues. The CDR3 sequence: CASSSGPTILNTEAFF. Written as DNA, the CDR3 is TGTGCCAGTAGTTCCGGACCGACTATATTGAACACTGAAGCTTTCTTT.

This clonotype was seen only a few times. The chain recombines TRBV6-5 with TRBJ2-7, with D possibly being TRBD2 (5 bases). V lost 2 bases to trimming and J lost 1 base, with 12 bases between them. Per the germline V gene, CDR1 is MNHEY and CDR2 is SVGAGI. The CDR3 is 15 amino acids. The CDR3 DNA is TGTGCCAGCAGTTACGGTCCCCGGGGTTCCTACGAGCAGTACTTC. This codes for CASSYGPRGSYEQYF.

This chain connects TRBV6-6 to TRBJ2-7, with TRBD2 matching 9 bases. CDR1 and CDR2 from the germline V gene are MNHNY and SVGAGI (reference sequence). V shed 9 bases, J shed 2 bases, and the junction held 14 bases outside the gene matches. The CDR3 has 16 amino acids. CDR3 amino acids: CASSGLASRITYEQYF. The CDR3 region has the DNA TGTGCCAGTAGCGGACTAGCGTCTCGAATAACCTACGAGCAGTACTTC.

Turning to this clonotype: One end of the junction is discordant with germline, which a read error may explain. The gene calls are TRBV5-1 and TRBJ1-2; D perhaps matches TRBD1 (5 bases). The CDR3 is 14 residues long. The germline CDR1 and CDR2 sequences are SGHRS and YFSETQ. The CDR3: CASSPRGTSYGCTF. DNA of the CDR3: TGCGCCAGCAGCCCGCGCGGGACTTCTTATGGCTGCACCTTC.

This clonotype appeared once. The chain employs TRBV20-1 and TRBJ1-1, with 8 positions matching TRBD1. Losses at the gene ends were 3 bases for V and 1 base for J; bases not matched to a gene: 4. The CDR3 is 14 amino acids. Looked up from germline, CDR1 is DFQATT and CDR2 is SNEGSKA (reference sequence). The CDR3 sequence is CSASPGQGNTEAFF. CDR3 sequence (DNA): TGCAGTGCTAGCCCTGGACAGGGGAACACTGAAGCTTTCTTT.

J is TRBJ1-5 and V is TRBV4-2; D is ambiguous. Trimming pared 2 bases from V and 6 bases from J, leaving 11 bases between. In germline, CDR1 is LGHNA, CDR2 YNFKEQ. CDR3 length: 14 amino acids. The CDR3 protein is CASSQYGGGQPQHF. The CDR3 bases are TGTGCCAGCAGCCAATACGGCGGAGGTCAGCCCCAGCATTTT.

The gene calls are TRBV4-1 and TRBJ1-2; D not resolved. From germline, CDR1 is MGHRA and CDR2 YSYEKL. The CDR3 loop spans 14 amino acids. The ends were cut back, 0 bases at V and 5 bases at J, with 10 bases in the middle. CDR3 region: CASSQDEASYGYTF. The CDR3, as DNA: TGCGCCAGCAGCCAAGATGAGGCTTCGTATGGCTACACCTTC.

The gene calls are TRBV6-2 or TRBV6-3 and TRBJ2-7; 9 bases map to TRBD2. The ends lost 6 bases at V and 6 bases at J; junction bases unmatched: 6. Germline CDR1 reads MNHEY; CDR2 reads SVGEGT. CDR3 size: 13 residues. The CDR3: CASSALTSGEQYF. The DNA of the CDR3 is TGTGCCAGCAGCGCCTTGACTAGCGGCGAGCAGTACTTC.

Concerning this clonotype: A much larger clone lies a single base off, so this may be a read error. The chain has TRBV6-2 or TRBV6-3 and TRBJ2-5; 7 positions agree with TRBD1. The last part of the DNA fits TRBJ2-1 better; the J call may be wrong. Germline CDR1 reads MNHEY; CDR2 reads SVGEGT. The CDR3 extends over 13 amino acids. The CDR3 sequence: CASSYRGGETQFF. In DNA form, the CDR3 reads TGTGCCAGCAGCTACAGGGGCGGAGAGACCCAGTTCTTC.

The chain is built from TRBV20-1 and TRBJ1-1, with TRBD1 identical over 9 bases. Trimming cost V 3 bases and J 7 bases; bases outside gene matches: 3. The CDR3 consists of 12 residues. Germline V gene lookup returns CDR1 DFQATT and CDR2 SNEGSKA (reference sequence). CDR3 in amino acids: CSARGQGGEAFF. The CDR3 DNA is TGCAGTGCTAGGGGACAGGGAGGTGAAGCTTTCTTT.

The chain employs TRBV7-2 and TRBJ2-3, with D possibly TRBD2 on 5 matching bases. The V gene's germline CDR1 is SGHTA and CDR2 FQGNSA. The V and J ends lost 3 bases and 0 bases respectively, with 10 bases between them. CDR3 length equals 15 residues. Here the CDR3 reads CASSLDRTSTDTQYF. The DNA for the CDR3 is TGTGCCAGCAGCTTGGACCGGACTAGCACAGATACGCAGTATTTT. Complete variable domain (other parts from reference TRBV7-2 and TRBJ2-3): GAGVSQSPSNKVTEKGKDVELRCDPISGHTALYWYRQSLGQGLEFLIYFQGNSAPDKSGLPSDRFSAERTGGSVSTLTIQRTQQEDSAVYLCASSLDRTSTDTQYFGPGTRLTVL.

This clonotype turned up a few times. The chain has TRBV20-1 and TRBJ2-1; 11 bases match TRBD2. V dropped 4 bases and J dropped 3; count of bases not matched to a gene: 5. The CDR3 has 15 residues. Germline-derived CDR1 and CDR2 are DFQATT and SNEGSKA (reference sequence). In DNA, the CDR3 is TGCAGTGCTATTAGCGGGGGGGCCGTCTACAATGAGCAGTTCTTC. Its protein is CSAISGGAVYNEQFF.

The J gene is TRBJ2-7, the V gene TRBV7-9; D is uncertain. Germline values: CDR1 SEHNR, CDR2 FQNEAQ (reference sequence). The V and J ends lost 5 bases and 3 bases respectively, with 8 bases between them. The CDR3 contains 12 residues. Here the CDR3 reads CASSRANYEQYF. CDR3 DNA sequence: TGTGCCAGCAGCCGAGCGAACTACGAGCAGTACTTC.

The CDR3 DNA reads as TGTGCCAGCAGCCCACCCGGGACAGGGTACTATGGCTACACCTTC. It translates to CASSPPGTGYYGYTF. The V call is TRBV7-6, the J call TRBJ1-2; 9 bases map to TRBD1. The V segment lost 5 bases and the J segment 3 bases; nucleotides outside the gene matches: 7. The CDR3 extends over 15 amino acids. The V gene's germline CDR1 is SGHVS and CDR2 FNYEAQ.

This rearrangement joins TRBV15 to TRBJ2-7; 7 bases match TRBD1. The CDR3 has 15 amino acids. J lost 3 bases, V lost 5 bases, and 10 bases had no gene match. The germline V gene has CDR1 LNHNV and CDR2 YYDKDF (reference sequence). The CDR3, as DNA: TGTGCCACCAGCGAATTTCCGGGACAGAGCTACGAGCAGTACTTC. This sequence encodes CATSEFPGQSYEQYF.

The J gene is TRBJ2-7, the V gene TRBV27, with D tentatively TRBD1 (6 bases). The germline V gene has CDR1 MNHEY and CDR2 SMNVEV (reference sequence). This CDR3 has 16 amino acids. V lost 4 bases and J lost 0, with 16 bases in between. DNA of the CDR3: TGTGCCAGCAGTTCGGTTAGGGGGACCAGCTCCTACGAGCAGTACTTC. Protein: CASSSVRGTSSYEQYF.

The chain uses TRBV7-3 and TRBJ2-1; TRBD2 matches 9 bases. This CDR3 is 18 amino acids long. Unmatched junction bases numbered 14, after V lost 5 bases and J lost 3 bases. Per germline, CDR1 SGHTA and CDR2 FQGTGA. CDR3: CASSPMPPSREGYNEQFF. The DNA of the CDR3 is TGTGCCAGCAGCCCAATGCCCCCCTCGCGGGAGGGCTACAATGAGCAGTTCTTC. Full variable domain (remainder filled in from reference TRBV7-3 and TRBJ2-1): GAGVSQTPSNKVTEKGKYVELRCDPISGHTALYWYRQSLGQGPEFLIYFQGTGAADDSGLPNDRFFAVRPEGSVSTLKIQRTERGDSAVYLCASSPMPPSREGYNEQFFGPGTRLTVL.

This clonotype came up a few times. The CDR3 DNA is TGCGCCAGCAGCTTGAGCCTAGCGTACAATGAGCAGTTCTTC. Protein: CASSLSLAYNEQFF. This rearrangement joins TRBV5-1 to TRBJ2-1, with D perhaps TRBD2 (6 bases). CDR1 is SGHRS and CDR2 is YFSETQ in the germline V gene. The V end was cut by 1 base, the J end by 4 bases, with 9 bases between. CDR3 length equals 14 residues.

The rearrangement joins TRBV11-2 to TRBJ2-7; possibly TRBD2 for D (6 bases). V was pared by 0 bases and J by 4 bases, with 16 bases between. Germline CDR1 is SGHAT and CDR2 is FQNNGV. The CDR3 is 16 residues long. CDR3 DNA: TGTGCCAGCAGCTTAGATAGCGGAGGGACCTTTTACGAGCAGTACTTC. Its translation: CASSLDSGGTFYEQYF. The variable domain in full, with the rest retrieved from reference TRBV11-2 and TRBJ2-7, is EAGVAQSPRYKIIEKRQSVAFWCNPISGHATLYWYQQILGQGPKLLIQFQNNGVVDDSQLPKDRFSAERLKGVDSTLKIQPAKLEDSAVYLCASSLDSGGTFYEQYFGPGTRLTVT.

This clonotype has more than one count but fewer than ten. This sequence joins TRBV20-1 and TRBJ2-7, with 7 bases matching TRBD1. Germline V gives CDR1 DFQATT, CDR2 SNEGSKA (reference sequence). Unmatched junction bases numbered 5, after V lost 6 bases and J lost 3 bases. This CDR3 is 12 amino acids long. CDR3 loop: CSAWDRDYEQYF. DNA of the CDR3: TGCAGTGCCTGGGACAGAGACTACGAGCAGTACTTC.

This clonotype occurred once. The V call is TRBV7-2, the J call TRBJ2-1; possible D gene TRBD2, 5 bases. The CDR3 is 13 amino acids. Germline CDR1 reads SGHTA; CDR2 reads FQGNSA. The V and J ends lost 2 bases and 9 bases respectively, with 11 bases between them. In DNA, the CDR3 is TGTGCCAGCAGCTTAATTCGGAGCGGTGAGCAGTTCTTC. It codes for CASSLIRSGEQFF. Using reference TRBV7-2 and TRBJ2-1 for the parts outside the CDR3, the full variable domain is GAGVSQSPSNKVTEKGKDVELRCDPISGHTALYWYRQSLGQGLEFLIYFQGNSAPDKSGLPSDRFSAERTGGSVSTLTIQRTQQEDSAVYLCASSLIRSGEQFFGPGTRLTVL.

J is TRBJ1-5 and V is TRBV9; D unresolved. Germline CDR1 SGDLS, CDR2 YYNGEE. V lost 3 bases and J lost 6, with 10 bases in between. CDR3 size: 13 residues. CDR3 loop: CASSGGPLQPQHF. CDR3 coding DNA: TGTGCCAGCAGCGGGGGTCCCCTTCAGCCCCAGCATTTT.

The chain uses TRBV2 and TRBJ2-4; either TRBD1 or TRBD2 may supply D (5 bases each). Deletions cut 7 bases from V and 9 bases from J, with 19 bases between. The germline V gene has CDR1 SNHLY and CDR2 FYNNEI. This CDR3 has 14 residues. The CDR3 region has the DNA TGTGCCAGCATGATCGGGGCCACTCGTGCCATTCAGTACTTC. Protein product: CASMIGATRAIQYF. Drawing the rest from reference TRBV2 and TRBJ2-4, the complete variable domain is EPEVTQTPSHQVTQMGQEVILRCVPISNHLYFYWYRQILGQKVEFLVSFYNNEISEKSEIFDDQFSVERPDGSNFTLKIRSTKLEDSAMYFCASMIGATRAIQYFGAGTRLSVL.

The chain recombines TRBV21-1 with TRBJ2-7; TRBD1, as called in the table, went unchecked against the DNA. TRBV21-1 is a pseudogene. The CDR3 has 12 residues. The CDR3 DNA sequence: TGTGCCAGCAGCAAGGGGACAGACGAGCAGTACTTC. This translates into CASSKGTDEQYF.

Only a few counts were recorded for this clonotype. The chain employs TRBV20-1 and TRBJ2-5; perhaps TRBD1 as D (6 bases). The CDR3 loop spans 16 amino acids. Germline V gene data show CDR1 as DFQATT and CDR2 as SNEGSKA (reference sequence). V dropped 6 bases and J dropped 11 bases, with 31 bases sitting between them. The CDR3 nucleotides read TGCAGTGCGCGCGATGCCAGATCCGGGACCGCAGGGGAGCAGTACTTC. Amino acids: CSARDARSGTAGEQYF.